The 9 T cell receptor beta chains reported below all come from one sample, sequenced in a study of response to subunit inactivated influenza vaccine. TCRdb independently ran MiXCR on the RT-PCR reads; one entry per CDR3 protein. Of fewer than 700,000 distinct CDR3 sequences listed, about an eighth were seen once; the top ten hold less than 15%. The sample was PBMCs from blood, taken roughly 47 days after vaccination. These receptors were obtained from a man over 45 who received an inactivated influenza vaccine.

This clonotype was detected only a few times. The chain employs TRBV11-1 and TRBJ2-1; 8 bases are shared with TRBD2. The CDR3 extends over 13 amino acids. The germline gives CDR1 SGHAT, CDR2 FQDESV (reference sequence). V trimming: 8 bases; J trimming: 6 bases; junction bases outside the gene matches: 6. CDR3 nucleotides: TGTGCCAGCTCGATGACTAGCGTCAATGAGCAGTTCTTC. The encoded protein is CASSMTSVNEQFF.

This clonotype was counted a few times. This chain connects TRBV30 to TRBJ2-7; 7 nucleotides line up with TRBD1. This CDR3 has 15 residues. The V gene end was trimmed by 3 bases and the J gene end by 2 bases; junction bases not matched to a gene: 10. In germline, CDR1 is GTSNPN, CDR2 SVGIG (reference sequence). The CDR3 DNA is TGTGCCTGGAGCGCTACACGGACAGGACCCTACGAGCAGTACTTC. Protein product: CAWSATRTGPYEQYF.

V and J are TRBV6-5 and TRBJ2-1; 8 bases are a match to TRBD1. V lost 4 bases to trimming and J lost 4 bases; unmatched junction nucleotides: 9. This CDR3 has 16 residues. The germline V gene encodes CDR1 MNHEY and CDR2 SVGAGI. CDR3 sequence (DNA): TGTGCCAGCAGTTGGACCGGGACAGGTGAATACAATGAGCAGTTCTTC. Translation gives CASSWTGTGEYNEQFF.

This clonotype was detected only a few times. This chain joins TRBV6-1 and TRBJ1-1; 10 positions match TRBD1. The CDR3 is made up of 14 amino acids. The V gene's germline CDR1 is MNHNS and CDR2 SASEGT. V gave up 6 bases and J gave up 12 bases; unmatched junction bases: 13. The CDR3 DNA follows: TGTGCCAGCAGGGAGACAGGGGGCGCGAGAGTAACTTTCTTT. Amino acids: CASRETGGARVTFF.

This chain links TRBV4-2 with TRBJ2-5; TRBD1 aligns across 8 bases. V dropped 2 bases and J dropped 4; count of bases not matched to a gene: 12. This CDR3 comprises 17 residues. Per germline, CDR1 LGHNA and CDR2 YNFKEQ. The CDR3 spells CASSQKAGGGWVETQYF. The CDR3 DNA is TGTGCCAGCAGCCAAAAAGCAGGGGGCGGGTGGGTAGAGACCCAGTACTTC.

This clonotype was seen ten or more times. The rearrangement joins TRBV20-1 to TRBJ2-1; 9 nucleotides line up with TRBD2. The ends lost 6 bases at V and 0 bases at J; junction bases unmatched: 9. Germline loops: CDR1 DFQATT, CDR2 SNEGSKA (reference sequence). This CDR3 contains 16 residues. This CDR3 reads CSARTLAGDSYNEQFF. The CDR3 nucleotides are TGCAGTGCCCGGACTTTAGCGGGGGACTCCTACAATGAGCAGTTCTTC.

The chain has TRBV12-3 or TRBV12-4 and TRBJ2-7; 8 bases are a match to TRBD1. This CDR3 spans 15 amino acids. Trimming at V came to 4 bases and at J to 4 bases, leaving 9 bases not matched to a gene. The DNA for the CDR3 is TGTGCCAGCAGTTCCCGGGACAGGACCCCTTACGAGCAGTACTTC. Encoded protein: CASSSRDRTPYEQYF.

The CDR3 sequence: CSARDFSSGRSYNEQFF. Written as DNA, the CDR3 is TGCAGTGCTAGAGATTTCTCTAGCGGGAGGTCCTACAATGAGCAGTTCTTC. This chain connects TRBV20-1 to TRBJ2-1; 11 nucleotides line up with TRBD2. CDR1 is DFQATT and CDR2 is SNEGSKA in the germline V gene (reference sequence). The CDR3 runs to 17 residues. J was trimmed by 1 base and V by 0 bases; bases with no gene match: 5.

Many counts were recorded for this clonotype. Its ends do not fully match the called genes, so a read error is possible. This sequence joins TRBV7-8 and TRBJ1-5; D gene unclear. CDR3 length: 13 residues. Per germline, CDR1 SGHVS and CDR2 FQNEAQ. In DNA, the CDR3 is TGTGCCAGCAGCTTAACCAGCACTCAGCCCCAGCATTTT. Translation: CASSLTSTQPQHF.